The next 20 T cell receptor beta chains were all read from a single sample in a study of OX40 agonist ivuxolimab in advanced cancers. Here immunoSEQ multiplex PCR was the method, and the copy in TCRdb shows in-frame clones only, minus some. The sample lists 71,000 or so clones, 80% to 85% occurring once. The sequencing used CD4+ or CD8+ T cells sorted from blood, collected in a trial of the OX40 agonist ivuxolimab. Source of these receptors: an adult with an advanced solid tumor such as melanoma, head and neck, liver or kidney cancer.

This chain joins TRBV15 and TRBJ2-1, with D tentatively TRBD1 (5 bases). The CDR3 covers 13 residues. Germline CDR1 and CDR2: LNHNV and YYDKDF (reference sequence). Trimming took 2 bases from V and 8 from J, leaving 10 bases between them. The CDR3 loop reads CATSRQGLYEQFF. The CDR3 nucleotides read TGTGCCACCAGCAGACAGGGTTTGTATGAGCAGTTCTTC.

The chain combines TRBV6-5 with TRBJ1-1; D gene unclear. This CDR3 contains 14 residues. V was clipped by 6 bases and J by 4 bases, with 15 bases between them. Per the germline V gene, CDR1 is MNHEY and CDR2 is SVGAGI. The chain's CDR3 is CASSPRRSRTEAFF. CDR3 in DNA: TGTGCCAGCAGCCCCCGGCGGAGCCGCACTGAAGCTTTCTTT.

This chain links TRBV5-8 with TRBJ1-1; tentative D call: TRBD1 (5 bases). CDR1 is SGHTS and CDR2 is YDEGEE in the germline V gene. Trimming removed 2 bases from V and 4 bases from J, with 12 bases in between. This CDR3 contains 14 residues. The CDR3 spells CASSFWGFSTEAFF. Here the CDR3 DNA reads TGTGCCAGCAGCTTTTGGGGCTTTAGCACTGAAGCTTTCTTT. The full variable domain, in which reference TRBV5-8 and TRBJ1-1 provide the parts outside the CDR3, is EAGVTQSPTHLIKTRGQQATLRCSPISGHTSVYWYQQALGLGLQFLLWYDEGEERNRGNFPPRFSGRQFPNYSSELNVNALELEDSALYLCASSFWGFSTEAFFGQGTRLTVV.

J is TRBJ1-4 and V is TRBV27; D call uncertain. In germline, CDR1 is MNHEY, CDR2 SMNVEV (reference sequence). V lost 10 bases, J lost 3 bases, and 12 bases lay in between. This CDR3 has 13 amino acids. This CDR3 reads CAKGPSANEKLFF. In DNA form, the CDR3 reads TGTGCCAAAGGCCCCAGTGCTAATGAAAAACTGTTTTTT.

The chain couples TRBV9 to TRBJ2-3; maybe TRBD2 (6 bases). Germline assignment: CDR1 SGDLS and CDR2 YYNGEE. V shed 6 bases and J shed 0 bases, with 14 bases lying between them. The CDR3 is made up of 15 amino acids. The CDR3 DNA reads TGTGCCAGCACCCGACGGGGGTCTAGCACAGATACGCAGTATTTT. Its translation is CASTRRGSSTDTQYF.

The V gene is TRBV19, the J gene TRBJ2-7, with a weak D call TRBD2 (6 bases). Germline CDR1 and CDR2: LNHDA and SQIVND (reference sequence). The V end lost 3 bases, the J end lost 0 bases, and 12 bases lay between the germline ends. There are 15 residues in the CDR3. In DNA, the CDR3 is TGTGCCAGTAGTATCCGGGGCGGGAACTCCTACGAGCAGTACTTC. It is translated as CASSIRGGNSYEQYF.

CDR3 residues: CASSIGNRNTGELFF. In DNA, the CDR3 is TGTGCCAGTAGTATAGGAAACAGGAACACCGGGGAGCTGTTTTTT. The chain carries TRBV19 and TRBJ2-2; the D is unclear. CDR1 LNHDA and CDR2 SQIVND come from the germline V gene (reference sequence). CDR3 length: 15 amino acids. The germline V and J ends were trimmed by 1 base and 1 base, with 7 bases remaining between them. Together with reference TRBV19 and TRBJ2-2, the CDR3 gives the full variable domain: DGGITQSPKYLFRKEGQNVTLSCEQNLNHDAMYWYRQDPGQGLRLIYYSQIVNDFQKGDIAEGYSVSREKKESFPLTVTSAQKNPTAFYLCASSIGNRNTGELFFGEGSRLTVL.

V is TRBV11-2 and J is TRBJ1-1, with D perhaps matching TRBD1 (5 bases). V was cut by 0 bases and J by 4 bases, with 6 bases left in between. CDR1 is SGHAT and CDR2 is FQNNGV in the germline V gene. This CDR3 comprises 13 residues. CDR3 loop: CASSLEGGTEAFF. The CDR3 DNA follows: TGTGCCAGCAGCTTAGAGGGGGGCACTGAAGCTTTCTTT.

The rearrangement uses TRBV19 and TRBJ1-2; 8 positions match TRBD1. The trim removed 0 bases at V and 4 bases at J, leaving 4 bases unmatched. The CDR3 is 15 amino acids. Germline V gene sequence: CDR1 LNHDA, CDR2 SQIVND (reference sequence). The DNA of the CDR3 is TGTGCCAGTAGTATAGATCTCGGGACAGGCTATGGCTACACCTTC. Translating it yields CASSIDLGTGYGYTF.

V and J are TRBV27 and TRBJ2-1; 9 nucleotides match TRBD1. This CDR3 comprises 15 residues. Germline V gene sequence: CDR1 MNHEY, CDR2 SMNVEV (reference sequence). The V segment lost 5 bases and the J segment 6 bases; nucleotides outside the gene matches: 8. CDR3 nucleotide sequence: TGTGCCAGCAGTCCGGACAGGGGCATGGGCAATGAGCAGTTCTTC. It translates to CASSPDRGMGNEQFF.

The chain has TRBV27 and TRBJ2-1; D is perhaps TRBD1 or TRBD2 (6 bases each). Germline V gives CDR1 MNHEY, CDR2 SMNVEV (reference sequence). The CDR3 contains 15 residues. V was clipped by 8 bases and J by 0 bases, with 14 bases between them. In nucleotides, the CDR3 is TGTGCCAGCTCCAGGGGAGGATCCTCCTACAATGAGCAGTTCTTC. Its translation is CASSRGGSSYNEQFF.

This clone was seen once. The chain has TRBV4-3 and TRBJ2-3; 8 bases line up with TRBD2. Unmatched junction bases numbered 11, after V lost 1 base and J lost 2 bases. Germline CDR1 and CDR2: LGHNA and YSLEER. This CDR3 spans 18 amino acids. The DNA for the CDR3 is TGCGCCAGCAGCCAAGGAAGGTCGGGACTAGTCGTCACAGATACGCAGTATTTT. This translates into CASSQGRSGLVVTDTQYF.

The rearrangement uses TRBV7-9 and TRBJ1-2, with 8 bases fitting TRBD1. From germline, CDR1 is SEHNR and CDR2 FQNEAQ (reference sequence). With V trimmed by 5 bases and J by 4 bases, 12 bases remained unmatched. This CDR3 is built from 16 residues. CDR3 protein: CASSLSDRVGAYGYTF. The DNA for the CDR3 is TGTGCCAGCAGCCTATCGGACAGGGTGGGAGCCTATGGCTACACCTTC.

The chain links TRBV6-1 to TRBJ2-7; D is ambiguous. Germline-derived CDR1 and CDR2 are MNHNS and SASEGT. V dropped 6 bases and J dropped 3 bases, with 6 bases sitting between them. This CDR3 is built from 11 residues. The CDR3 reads CASRLNYEQYF. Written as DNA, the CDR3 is TGTGCCAGCAGGCTAAACTACGAGCAGTACTTC.

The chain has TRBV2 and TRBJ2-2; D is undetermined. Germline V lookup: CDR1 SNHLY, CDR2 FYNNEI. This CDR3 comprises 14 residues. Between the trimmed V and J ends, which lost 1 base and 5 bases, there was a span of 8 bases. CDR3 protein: CASSEVGPTGELFF. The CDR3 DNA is TGTGCCAGCAGTGAAGTCGGACCTACCGGGGAGCTGTTTTTT.

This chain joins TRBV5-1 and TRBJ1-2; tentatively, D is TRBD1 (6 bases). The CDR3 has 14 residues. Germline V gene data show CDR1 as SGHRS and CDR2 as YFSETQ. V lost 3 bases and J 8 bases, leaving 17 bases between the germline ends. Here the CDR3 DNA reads TGCGCCAGCAGCTCCGGACAGAATGGGAGGGGCTACACCTTC. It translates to CASSSGQNGRGYTF.

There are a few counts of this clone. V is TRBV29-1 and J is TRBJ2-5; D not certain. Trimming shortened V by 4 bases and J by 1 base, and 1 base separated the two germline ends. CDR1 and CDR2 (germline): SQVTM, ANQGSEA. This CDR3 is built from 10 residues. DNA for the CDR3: TGCAGCGTTGGCCAAGAGACCCAGTACTTC. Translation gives CSVGQETQYF.

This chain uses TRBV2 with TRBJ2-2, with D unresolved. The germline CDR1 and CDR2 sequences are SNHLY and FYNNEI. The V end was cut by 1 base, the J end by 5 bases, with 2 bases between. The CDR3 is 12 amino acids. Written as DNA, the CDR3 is TGTGCCAGCAGTGAAGAAACCGGGGAGCTGTTTTTT. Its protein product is CASSEETGELFF. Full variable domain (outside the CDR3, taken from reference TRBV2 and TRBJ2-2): EPEVTQTPSHQVTQMGQEVILRCVPISNHLYFYWYRQILGQKVEFLVSFYNNEISEKSEIFDDQFSVERPDGSNFTLKIRSTKLEDSAMYFCASSEETGELFFGEGSRLTVL.

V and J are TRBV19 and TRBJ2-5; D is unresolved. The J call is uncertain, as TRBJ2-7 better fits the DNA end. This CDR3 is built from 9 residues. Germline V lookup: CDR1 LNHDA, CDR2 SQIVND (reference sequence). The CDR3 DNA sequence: TGTGCCAGTAGGGACGAGCAGTACTTC. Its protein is CASRDEQYF.

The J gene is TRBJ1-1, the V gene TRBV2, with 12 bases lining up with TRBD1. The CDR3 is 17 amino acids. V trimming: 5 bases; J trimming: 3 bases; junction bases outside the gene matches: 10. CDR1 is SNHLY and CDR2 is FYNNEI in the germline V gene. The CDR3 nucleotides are TGTGCCAGCAGTCCACCATTGGGACAGGGGGCTTACACTGAAGCTTTCTTT. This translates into CASSPPLGQGAYTEAFF.